Listed below are T cell receptor beta chains from one sample, sequenced in a study of T cells in Graves' hyperthyroidism and ophthalmopathy. TCRdb re-called the multiplex PCR reads with MiXCR, one entry per CDR3 protein. The table includes some 270,000 distinct CDR3 sequences, 24% detected once. Material for sequencing was blood. The receptors stem from a woman in her thirties or forties with Graves' ophthalmopathy. CDR3s include the opening cysteine and the closing phenylalanine or tryptophan. The D gene is left open where the match is weak. Clone sizes are given selectively: once, few, many, or a class where the clone is expanded.

many 15 TRBJ2-2 NA TRBV5-1 TGCGCCAGCAGCTTTGTACAGGGTTACGCCGGGGAGCTGTTTTTT CASSFVQGYAGELFF
NA 14 TRBJ1-1 TRBD1 TRBV6-1 TGTGCCAGCAGAATGACAGGGGCGAACACTGAAGCTTTCTTT CASRMTGANTEAFF
NA 14 TRBJ2-5 NA TRBV9 TGTGCCAGCAGCACTCCAGGGGCCGAAGAGACCCAGTACTTC CASSTPGAEETQYF
many 15 TRBJ2-7 TRBD1 TRBV5-1 TGCGCCAGCAGCTTGACAGGGGTCTACTCCTACGAGCAGTACTTC CASSLTGVYSYEQYF
few 12 TRBJ1-1 NA TRBV12-3/TRBV12-4 TGTGCCAGCAGTTTATTGTCGAATGAAGCTTTCTTT CASSLLSNEAFF
many 13 TRBJ1-5 NA TRBV6-1 TGTGCCAGCCGGGGGGACTCCCTGAATGCCCAGCATTTT CASRGDSLNAQHF
many 15 TRBJ2-2 TRBD2 TRBV19 TGTGCCACTAGACTAGCGGGGGCGAACACCGGGGAGCTGTTTTTT CATRLAGANTGELFF
many 16 TRBJ2-5 TRBD1 TRBV28 TGTGCCAGCAGTCCCGAGGGACAGGGGTACCAAGAGACCCAGTACTTC CASSPEGQGYQETQYF
many 14 TRBJ1-1 NA TRBV7-9 TGTGCCAGCAGCCATCTAAACACGAACACTGAAGCTTTCTTT CASSHLNTNTEAFF
many 14 TRBJ2-7 NA TRBV28 TGTGCCTCACGCCTCAGTGGAAAATCCTACGAGCAGTACTTC CASRLSGKSYEQYF
many 15 TRBJ2-7 TRBD1 TRBV5-1 TGCGCCAGCAGCCCAGAGGCAGGGGGCCCCTACGAGCAGTACTTC CASSPEAGGPYEQYF
NA 15 TRBJ1-5 NA TRBV27 TGTGCCAGCAGCTCCGACAGCCTTAGCAATCAGCCCCAGCATTTT CASSSDSLSNQPQHF